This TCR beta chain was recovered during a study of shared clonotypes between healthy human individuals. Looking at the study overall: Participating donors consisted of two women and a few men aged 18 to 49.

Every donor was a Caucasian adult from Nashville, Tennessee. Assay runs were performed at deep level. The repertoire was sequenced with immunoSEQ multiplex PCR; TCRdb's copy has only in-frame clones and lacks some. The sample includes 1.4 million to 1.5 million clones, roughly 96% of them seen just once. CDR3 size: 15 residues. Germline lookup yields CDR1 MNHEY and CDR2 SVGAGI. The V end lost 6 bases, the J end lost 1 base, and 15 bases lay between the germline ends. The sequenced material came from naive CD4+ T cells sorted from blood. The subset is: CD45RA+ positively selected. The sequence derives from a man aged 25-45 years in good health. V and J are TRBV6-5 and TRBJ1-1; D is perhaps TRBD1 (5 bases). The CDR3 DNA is TGTGCCAGCAGCGGAGCTGACGACAGGAACACTGAAGCTTTCTTT. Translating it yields CASSGADDRNTEAFF.